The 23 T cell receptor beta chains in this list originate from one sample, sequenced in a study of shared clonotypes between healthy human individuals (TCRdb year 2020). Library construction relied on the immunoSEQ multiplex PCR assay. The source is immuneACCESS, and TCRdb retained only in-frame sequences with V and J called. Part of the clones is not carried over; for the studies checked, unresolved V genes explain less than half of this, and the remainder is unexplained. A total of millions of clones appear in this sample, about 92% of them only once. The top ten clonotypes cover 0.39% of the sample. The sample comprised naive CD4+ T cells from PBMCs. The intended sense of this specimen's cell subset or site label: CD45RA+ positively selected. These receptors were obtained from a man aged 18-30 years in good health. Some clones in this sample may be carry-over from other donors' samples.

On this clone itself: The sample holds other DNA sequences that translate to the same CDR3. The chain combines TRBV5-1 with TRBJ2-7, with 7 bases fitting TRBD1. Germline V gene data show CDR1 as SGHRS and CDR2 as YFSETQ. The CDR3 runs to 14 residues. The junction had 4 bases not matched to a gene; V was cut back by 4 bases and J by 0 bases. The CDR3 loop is CASSPRTGSYEQYF. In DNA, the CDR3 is TGCGCCAGCAGCCCGCGGACAGGCTCCTACGAGCAGTACTTC.

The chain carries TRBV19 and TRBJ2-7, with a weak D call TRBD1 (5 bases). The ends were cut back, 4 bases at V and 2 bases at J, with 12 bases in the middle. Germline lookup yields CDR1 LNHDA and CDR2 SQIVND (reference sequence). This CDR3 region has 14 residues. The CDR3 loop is CASSTQGSPYEQYF. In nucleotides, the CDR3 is TGTGCCAGTAGTACCCAGGGTAGCCCCTACGAGCAGTACTTC.

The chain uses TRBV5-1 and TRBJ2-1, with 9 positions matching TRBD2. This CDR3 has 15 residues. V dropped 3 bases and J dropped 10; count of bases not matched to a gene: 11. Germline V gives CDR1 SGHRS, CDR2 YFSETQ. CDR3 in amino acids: CASSYLAGSPEEQFF. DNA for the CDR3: TGCGCCAGCAGCTATCTAGCGGGAAGTCCGGAGGAGCAGTTCTTC.

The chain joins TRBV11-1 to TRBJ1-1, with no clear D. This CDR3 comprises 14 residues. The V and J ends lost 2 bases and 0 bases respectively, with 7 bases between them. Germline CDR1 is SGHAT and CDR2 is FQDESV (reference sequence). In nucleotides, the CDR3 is TGTGCCAGCAGCTTAACGGATATGAACACTGAAGCTTTCTTT. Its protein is CASSLTDMNTEAFF.

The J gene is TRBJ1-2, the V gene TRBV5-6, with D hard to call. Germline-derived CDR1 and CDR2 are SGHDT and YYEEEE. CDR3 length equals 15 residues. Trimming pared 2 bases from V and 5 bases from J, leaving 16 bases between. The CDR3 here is CASSFLGPKAYGYTF. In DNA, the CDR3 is TGTGCCAGCAGCTTTCTGGGCCCCAAAGCTTATGGCTACACCTTC.

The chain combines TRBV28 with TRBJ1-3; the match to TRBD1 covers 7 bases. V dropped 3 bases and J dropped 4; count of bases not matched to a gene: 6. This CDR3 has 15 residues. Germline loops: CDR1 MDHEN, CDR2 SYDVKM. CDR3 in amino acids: CASSFLGTEGNTIYF. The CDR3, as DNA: TGTGCCAGCAGTTTCTTAGGGACAGAAGGAAACACCATATATTTT. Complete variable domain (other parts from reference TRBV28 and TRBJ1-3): DVKVTQSSRYLVKRTGEKVFLECVQDMDHENMFWYRQDPGLGLRLIYFSYDVKMKEKGDIPEGYSVSREKKERFSLILESASTNQTSMYLCASSFLGTEGNTIYFGEGSWLTVV.

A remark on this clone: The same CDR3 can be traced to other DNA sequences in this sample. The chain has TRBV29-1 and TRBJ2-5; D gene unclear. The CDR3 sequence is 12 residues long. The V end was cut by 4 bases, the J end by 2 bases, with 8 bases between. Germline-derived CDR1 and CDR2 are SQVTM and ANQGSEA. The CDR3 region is CSVGGLQETQYF. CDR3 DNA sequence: TGCAGCGTTGGGGGATTACAAGAGACCCAGTACTTC.

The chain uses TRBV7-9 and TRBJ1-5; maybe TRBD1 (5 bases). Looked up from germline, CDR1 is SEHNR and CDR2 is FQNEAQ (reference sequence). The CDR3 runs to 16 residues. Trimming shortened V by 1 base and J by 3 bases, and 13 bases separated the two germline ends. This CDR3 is CASSLGPPGYNQPQHF. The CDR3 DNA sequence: TGTGCCAGCAGCTTAGGTCCCCCAGGGTACAATCAGCCCCAGCATTTT.

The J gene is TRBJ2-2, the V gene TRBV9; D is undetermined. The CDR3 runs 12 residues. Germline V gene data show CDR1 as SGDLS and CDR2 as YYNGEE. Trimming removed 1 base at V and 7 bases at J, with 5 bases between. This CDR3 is CASSVLGGELFF. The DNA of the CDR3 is TGTGCCAGCAGCGTATTGGGCGGGGAGCTGTTTTTT.

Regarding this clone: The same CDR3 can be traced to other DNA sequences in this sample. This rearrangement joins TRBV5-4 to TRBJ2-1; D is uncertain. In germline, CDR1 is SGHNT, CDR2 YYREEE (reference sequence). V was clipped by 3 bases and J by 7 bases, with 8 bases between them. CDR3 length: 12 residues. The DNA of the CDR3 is TGTGCCAGCAGCTCTGTGGCGAATGAGCAGTTCTTC. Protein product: CASSSVANEQFF.

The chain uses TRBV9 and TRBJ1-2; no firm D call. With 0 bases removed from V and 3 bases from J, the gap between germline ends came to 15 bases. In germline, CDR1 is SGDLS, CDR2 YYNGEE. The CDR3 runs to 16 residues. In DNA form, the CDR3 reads TGTGCCAGCAGCGTAGTCGGAGCGAAAGAGGACTATGGCTACACCTTC. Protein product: CASSVVGAKEDYGYTF.

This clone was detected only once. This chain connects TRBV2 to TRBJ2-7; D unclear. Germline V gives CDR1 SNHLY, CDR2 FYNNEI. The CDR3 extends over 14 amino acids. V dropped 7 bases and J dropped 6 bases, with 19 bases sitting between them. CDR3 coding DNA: TGTGCCAGCACCCCGAACAACCTCCCCCTCGAGCAGTACTTC. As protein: CASTPNNLPLEQYF.

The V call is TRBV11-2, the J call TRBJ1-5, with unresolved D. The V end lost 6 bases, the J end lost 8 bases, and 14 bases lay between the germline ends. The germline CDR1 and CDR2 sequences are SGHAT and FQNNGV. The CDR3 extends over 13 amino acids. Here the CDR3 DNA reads TGTGCCAGCAGTCGTGATCAAATTGAGCCCCAGCATTTT. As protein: CASSRDQIEPQHF.

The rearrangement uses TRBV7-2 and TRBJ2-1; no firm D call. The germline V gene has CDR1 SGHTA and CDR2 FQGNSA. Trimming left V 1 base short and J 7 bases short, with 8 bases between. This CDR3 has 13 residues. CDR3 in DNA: TGTGCCAGCAGCTTAGGCACCCCTAATGAGCAGTTCTTC. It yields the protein CASSLGTPNEQFF.

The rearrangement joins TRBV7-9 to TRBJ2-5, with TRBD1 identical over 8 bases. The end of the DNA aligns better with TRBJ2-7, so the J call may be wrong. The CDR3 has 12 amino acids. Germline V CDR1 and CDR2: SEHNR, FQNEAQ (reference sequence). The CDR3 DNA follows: TGTGCCAGCAGCCCCCAGGGGGCCGAGCAGTACTTC. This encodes CASSPQGAEQYF.

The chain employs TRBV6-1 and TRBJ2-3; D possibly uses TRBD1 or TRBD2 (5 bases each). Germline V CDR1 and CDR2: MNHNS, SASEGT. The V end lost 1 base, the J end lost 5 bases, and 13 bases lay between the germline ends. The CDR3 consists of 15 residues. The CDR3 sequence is CASSEVHGARDTQYF. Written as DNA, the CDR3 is TGTGCCAGCAGTGAAGTTCACGGGGCGAGAGATACGCAGTATTTT.

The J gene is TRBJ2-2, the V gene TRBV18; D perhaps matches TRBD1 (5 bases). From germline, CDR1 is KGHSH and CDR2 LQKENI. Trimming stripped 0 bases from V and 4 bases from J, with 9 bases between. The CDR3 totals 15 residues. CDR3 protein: CASSPPTRATGELFF. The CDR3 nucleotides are TGTGCCAGCTCACCACCGACCAGGGCCACCGGGGAGCTGTTTTTT.

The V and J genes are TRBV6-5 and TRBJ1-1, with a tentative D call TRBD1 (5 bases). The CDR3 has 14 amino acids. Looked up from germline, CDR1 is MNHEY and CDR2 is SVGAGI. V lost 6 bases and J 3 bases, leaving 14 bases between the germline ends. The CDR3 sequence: CASSPGGDDTEAFF. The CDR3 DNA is TGTGCCAGCAGCCCCGGGGGGGACGACACTGAAGCTTTCTTT.

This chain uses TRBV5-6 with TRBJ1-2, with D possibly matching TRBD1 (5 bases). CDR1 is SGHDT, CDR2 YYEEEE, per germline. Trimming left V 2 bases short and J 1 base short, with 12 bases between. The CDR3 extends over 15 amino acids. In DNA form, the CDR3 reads TGTGCCAGCAGCTTAGGGACGTCCCGTAACTATGGCTACACCTTC. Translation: CASSLGTSRNYGYTF.

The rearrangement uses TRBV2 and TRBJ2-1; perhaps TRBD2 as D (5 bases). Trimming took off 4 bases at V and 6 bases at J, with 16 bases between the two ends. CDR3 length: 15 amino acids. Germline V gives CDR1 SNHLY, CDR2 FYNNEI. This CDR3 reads CASSVSRAVLNEQFF. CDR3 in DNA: TGTGCCAGCAGTGTGTCGCGGGCGGTACTCAATGAGCAGTTCTTC.

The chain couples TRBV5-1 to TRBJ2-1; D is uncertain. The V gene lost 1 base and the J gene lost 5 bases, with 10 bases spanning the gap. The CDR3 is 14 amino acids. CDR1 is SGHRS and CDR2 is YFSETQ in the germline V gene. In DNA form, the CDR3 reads TGCGCCAGCAGCTTGTACGGGTTTAACAATGAGCAGTTCTTC. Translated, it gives CASSLYGFNNEQFF.

CDR3 nucleotides: TGTGCCAGCAGCGCCGGACTAGCCTACAATGAGCAGTTCTTC. It encodes CASSAGLAYNEQFF. The rearrangement uses TRBV9 and TRBJ2-1; 7 bases fit TRBD2. The CDR3 loop spans 14 amino acids. CDR1 is SGDLS, CDR2 YYNGEE, per germline. J gave up 2 bases and V 3 bases, and 2 bases lay outside the gene matches. The full variable domain, rest sourced from reference TRBV9 and TRBJ2-1, is DSGVTQTPKHLITATGQRVTLRCSPRSGDLSVYWYQQSLDQGLQFLIQYYNGEERAKGNILERFSAQQFPDLHSELNLSSLELGDSALYFCASSAGLAYNEQFFGPGTRLTVL.

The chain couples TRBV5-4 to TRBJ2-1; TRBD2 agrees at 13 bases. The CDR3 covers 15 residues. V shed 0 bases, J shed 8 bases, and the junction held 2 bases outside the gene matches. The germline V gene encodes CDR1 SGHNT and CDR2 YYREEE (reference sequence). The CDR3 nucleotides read TGTGCCAGCAGCTTGGCGACTAGCGGGAGGTATGAGCAGTTCTTC. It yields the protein CASSLATSGRYEQFF.